Listed below are T cell receptor beta chains from one sample, sequenced in a study of T cells in tuberculosis. Only in-frame clones appear in the TCRdb table, and some are missing; sequencing was by immunoSEQ multiplex PCR. This table holds over 30,000 clones, 97% found once. The sample consisted of PBMCs. These receptors were obtained from a donor aged 10 to 29 with latent tuberculosis or without tuberculosis infection. Both conserved end residues are part of each CDR3. A D gene is named only where the DNA matches it firmly. Only some rows state a clone size, as once, few, many or a class for expanded clones.

-,TRBD1,TRBJ1-5,TRBV7-2,CASSLQGQHNQPQHF,TGTGCCAGCAGCTTACAGGGACAGCACAATCAGCCCCAGCATTTT
-,-,TRBJ1-2,TRBV19,CASSPRNYGYTF,TGTGCCAGTAGTCCTCGTAACTATGGCTACACCTTC
once,-,TRBJ2-5,TRBV4-1,CASSQDSRGIQETQYF,TGCGCCAGCAGCCAAGATAGTAGGGGGATTCAAGAGACCCAGTACTTC
-,-,TRBJ1-2,TRBV5-1,CASSPDGGLPSGYTF,TGCGCCAGCAGCCCGGACGGGGGGCTTCCCTCTGGCTACACCTTC
-,-,TRBJ1-1,TRBV5-4,CASSFGQLNTEAFF,TGTGCCAGCAGCTTTGGACAGTTGAACACTGAAGCTTTCTTT
-,-,TRBJ1-3,TRBV15,CATSRDYNSGNTIYF,TGTGCCACCAGCAGAGATTATAACTCTGGAAACACCATATATTTT
-,-,TRBJ2-1,TRBV5-4,CASSLGGGREQFF,TGTGCCAGTAGCTTGGGAGGGGGACGTGAGCAGTTCTTC
-,-,TRBJ2-7,TRBV16,CASSRRGVGTERYEQYF,TGTGCCAGCAGCCGCCGCGGGGTGGGGACAGAACGGTACGAGCAGTACTTC
once,-,TRBJ1-5,TRBV18,CASSPKTRTMDQPQHF,TGTGCCAGCTCACCTAAAACCCGGACAATGGATCAGCCCCAGCATTTT
-,-,TRBJ2-7,TRBV19,CASSSGDEQYF,TGTGCCAGTAGTTCGGGGGACGAGCAGTACTTC
once,-,TRBJ1-2,TRBV6-6,CASSYSIFGTFGYTF,TGTGCCAGCAGTTACTCGATATTCGGGACATTCGGCTACACCTTC
-,-,TRBJ1-5,TRBV19,CASSLVRGSNQPQHF,TGTGCCAGTAGTCTGGTCAGGGGTAGCAATCAGCCCCAGCATTTT
-,-,TRBJ2-2,TRBV21-1,CASIWTAGTKENGELFF,TGTGCCAGCATTTGGACGGCCGGGACAAAGGAAAACGGGGAGCTGTTTTTT
-,TRBD2,TRBJ2-7,TRBV18,CASSPGGGAGTRQYF,TGTGCCAGCTCACCCGGCGGGGGGGCCGGTACGAGGCAGTACTTC
-,TRBD1,TRBJ2-7,TRBV10-3,CAISGTVLSPEQYF,TGTGCCATCAGCGGGACAGTTTTATCGCCCGAGCAGTACTTC
-,TRBD2,TRBJ2-2,TRBV9,CASSVRPSGLKNTGELFF,TGTGCCAGCAGCGTGAGACCCTCGGGACTAAAGAACACCGGGGAGCTGTTTTTT
-,TRBD1,TRBJ2-3,TRBV5-6,CASSFEGTGGPDTQYF,TGTGCCAGCAGCTTTGAGGGGACAGGGGGTCCAGATACGCAGTATTTT
-,TRBD1,TRBJ1-2,TRBV27,CASSPGTGIYGYTF,TGTGCCAGCAGTCCTGGGACAGGGATCTATGGCTACACCTTC
-,-,TRBJ1-5,TRBV18,CASSPAGRGRDNQPQHF,TGTGCCAGCTCACCTGCTGGCAGGGGCCGAGACAATCAGCCCCAGCATTTT